A single T cell receptor beta chain is shown here with its context. Its antigen remains unidentified. Within one base of it there is no much larger clone, and no base qualities were kept. This sample was included in a study of T cells in Graves' hyperthyroidism and ophthalmopathy (dated by TCRdb to the late 2010s). With respect to the entire study: Peripheral blood was collected at initial diagnosis, before any treatment. TCR V-J signatures able to tell the groups apart were searched for in a discovery cohort of approximately 95 patients, of whom more than 40 had Graves' ophthalmopathy and about 55 had stable Graves' hyperthyroidism. Whether ophthalmopathy could be predicted prospectively was tested in an independent validation cohort made up of some 20 hyperthyroidism patients plus 17 patients who later progressed to ophthalmopathy. The 75 to 100 discovery patients were randomly split 7:3 into training and test sets. In addition, the study compared T-cell repertoires in thyroid tissue and in blood from roughly 6 Graves' hyperthyroidism patients. After sampling, hyperthyroidism patients received methimazole starting at 30 mg daily, and ophthalmopathy patients received high-dose intravenous methylprednisolone. The paper describes TCR Vbeta CDR3 sequencing of 130 to 150 peripheral blood samples, made up of 43 ophthalmopathy patients, approximately 73 hyperthyroidism patients and roughly 17 progressor patients. General findings and caveats noted by the study authors: Most expanded thyroid clonotypes (frequency above 0.001) were also found in blood, which suggests that blood repertoires may mirror thyroid immune responses. Sample size was not statistically predetermined, and investigators were not blinded to group allocation. In validation, the model predicted progression to ophthalmopathy a median of about 5.9 months before onset, with over 60% sensitivity and roughly 79% specificity. In cross-validation, a model built on a 13 V-J signature told ophthalmopathy apart from stable hyperthyroidism with under 90% sensitivity and approximately 84% specificity, and in testing the same model reached 80%/75%.

The TCR beta CDR3 regions were amplified from the RNA transcripts. For the first round of RT-PCR on the TCR CDR3, the HTBI primer set was used together with the Qiagen OneStep RT-PCR kit. A second multiplex PCR round built the libraries, followed by size selection and purification. Libraries were sequenced paired-end with 100 bp reads on an Illumina HiSeq2000. The study's own analysis went as follows. SOAPnuke was used to process the raw data, removing reads that contained adapters or uncalled bases, had a mean Phred below 15, or lacked an exact match to the constant primer or identifier. COPE v1.2.5 was used to merge high-quality paired reads, and clonotypes were defined as unique nucleotide sequences. MiTCR v1.1 was used to align the clonotypes against IMGT TRBV, TRBD and TRBJ reference segments. Only V-J combinations with frequency above 0.0001, covering 99% to 99.2% of repertoires, were analysed. A TCS score was defined as the ratio of F50 (clonal expansion) to E x V (chaos), with BLOSUM62-based TCRdist applied between CDR3 peptides within each V-J. Welch's t-statistics and random forest reduced roughly 540 V-J features to around 14, which were used in a naive Bayes classifier (R e1071). Using fastp trimming at Q25 and MiXCR clonotype assembly, TCRdb reanalyzed the public sequencing data and kept in-frame beta chains. Rows are unified per CDR3 protein, each entry keeping the most common DNA and genes. TCRdb's processing, not the authors' own work, is the source of the V and J calls. In this sample the table shows about 290,000 distinct CDR3 sequences, about an eighth of which occur a single time. The ten top clones hold almost 8% of the sample.

The CDR3 sequence holds 18 residues, the cysteine and phenylalanine included. Just the 54-base CDR3 DNA is kept, in frame starting at base 1. V is trimmed back by 0 bases and J by 0 bases, and the junction contains 8 bases that no gene match accounts for. The germline V gene encodes CDR1 LGHNA and CDR2 YNFKEQ. The hyperthyroidism patients were between 18 and 65 years old and newly diagnosed, with a disease duration of less than 2 months. Patients with uncontrolled infections, other autoimmune diseases, pregnancy or lactation were excluded. Clinical symptoms, serum thyroxine and TRAb, thyroid ultrasound, and orbital computed tomography formed the basis for the diagnoses. For progressor patients, blood was drawn at the first diagnosis of hyperthyroidism, before any ophthalmopathy symptoms had appeared. Ficoll-Paque density gradient centrifugation was used to isolate PBMCs from 9.5 to 10 ml of fresh peripheral blood. Progressor patients were first diagnosed with Graves' hyperthyroidism and then developed ophthalmopathy during follow-up. Trizol reagent was used to extract total RNA, and RNA quality was then checked on an Agilent 2100 Bioanalyzer.

This sequence was found in a young woman with Graves' hyperthyroidism that later progressed to Graves' ophthalmopathy. The chain couples TRBV4-2 to TRBJ2-4, and TRBD1 aligns with 7 junction nucleotides. Material: blood. The nucleotide sequence reads TGTGCCAGCAGCCAAGAGGGAACAGGGGTATTAGCCAAAAACATTCAGTACTTC. It codes for CASSQEGTGVLAKNIQYF.